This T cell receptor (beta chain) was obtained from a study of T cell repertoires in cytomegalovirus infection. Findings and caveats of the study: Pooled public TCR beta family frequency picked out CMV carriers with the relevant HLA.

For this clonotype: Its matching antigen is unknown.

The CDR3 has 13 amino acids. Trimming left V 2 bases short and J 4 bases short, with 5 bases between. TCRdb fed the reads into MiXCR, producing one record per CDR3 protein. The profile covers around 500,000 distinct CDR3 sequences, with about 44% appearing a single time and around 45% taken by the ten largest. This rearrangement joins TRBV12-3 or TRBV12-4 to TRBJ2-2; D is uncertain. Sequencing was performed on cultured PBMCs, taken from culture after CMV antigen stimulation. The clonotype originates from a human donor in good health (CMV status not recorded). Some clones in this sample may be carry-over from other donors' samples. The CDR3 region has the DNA TGTGCCAGCAGTTTATTAATCACCGGGGAGCTGTTTTTT. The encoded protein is CASSLLITGELFF.